Shown below are 22 T cell receptor beta chains from a single sample sequenced in a study of response to subunit inactivated influenza vaccine. TCRdb re-called the RT-PCR reads through MiXCR, storing one row per CDR3 protein. Of around 480,000 distinct CDR3 sequences listed, 16% are singletons. Sequences were derived from CD4+ T cells sorted from PBMCs, sampled less than 30 months after vaccination. The receptor set was obtained from a man aged 50-75 years who received an inactivated influenza vaccine.

This clonotype was recorded at least ten times. The chain links TRBV29-1 to TRBJ2-3, with TRBD2 matching over 8 bases. The germline gives CDR1 SQVTM, CDR2 ANQGSEA. Trimming at V came to 7 bases and at J to 5 bases, leaving 8 bases not matched to a gene. CDR3 length equals 13 residues. The CDR3 DNA follows: TGCAGCGGGAGCGGGGGCCTTAGAGATACGCAGTATTTT. Its translation: CSGSGGLRDTQYF.

This rearrangement joins TRBV5-1 to TRBJ2-7; TRBD1 is a possible D gene (6 bases). The CDR3 totals 14 residues. V was clipped by 3 bases and J by 3 bases, with 13 bases between them. Per the germline V gene, CDR1 is SGHRS and CDR2 is YFSETQ. CDR3 DNA: TGCGCCAGCAGCTCACAGGGAGAAGGCTACGAGCAGTACTTC. This encodes CASSSQGEGYEQYF.

The gene calls are TRBV18 and TRBJ2-6, with 8 bases that match TRBD1. V was clipped by 6 bases and J by 1 base; unmatched bases: 5. The V gene's germline CDR1 is KGHSH and CDR2 LQKENI. The CDR3 has 16 amino acids. This CDR3 reads CASSKDRDSGANVLTF. The CDR3, as DNA: TGTGCCAGCTCGAAGGACAGGGATTCTGGGGCCAACGTCCTGACTTTC.

This rearrangement joins TRBV20-1 to TRBJ1-1; D is ambiguous. CDR3 length equals 12 residues. Per the germline V gene, CDR1 is DFQATT and CDR2 is SNEGSKA (reference sequence). Trimming took off 6 bases at V and 3 bases at J, with 11 bases between the two ends. CDR3 protein: CSATDLYTEAFF. The CDR3 nucleotides read TGCAGTGCCACAGACCTTTACACTGAAGCTTTCTTT.

This clonotype was seen repeatedly, ten times or more. V and J are TRBV20-1 and TRBJ2-1; 7 bases are a match to TRBD2. The CDR3 totals 14 residues. Germline CDR1 DFQATT, CDR2 SNEGSKA (reference sequence). Trimming cost V 1 base and J 0 bases; bases outside gene matches: 0. The CDR3 DNA sequence: TGCAGTGCTAGAGGCGGGAGCTCCTACAATGAGCAGTTCTTC. Translation: CSARGGSSYNEQFF.

This clonotype was seen more than once but under ten times. This chain uses TRBV12-3 or TRBV12-4 with TRBJ1-1, with D uncertain. The CDR3 totals 10 residues. Trimming shortened V by 6 bases and J by 6 bases, and 5 bases separated the two germline ends. As DNA, the CDR3 is TGTGCCAGCAGCGGGGCTGAAGCTTTCTTT. Its translation is CASSGAEAFF.

This clonotype has only a few counts. The V gene is TRBV10-3, the J gene TRBJ1-1, with a possible D match to TRBD1 (5 bases). With 2 bases removed from V and 5 bases from J, the gap between germline ends came to 12 bases. CDR1 is ENHRY, CDR2 SYGVKD, per germline. The CDR3 consists of 14 residues. The CDR3 sequence is CAISEARDGTEAFF. Here the CDR3 DNA reads TGTGCCATCAGTGAGGCCAGGGATGGAACTGAAGCTTTCTTT.

This clonotype came up many times. The V call is TRBV7-9, the J call TRBJ1-1; D might be TRBD1 (5 bases). From germline, CDR1 is SEHNR and CDR2 FQNEAQ (reference sequence). This CDR3 spans 14 amino acids. V was pared by 1 base and J by 4 bases, with 10 bases between. The CDR3: CASSLGGRVTEAFF. CDR3 sequence (DNA): TGTGCCAGCAGCTTAGGCGGCAGGGTCACTGAAGCTTTCTTT.

This clonotype has just a few counts. The CDR3: CASSQVPHAPAGRTGELFF. The CDR3 DNA sequence: TGTGCCAGCAGCCAAGTTCCTCACGCCCCTGCGGGTCGCACCGGGGAGCTGTTTTTT. The chain links TRBV4-2 to TRBJ2-2; D might be TRBD2 (5 bases). The CDR3 length is 19 residues. V lost 1 base and J lost 4, with 22 bases in between. In germline, CDR1 is LGHNA, CDR2 YNFKEQ.

In its sample, this clonotype was seen many times. The genes are TRBV28 and TRBJ2-1, with TRBD2 matching 13 bases. The germline CDR1 and CDR2 sequences are MDHEN and SYDVKM. The V and J ends lost 6 bases and 0 bases, in that order; junction bases with no gene match: 2. CDR3 size: 16 residues. CDR3 sequence: CASSRTSGSSYNEQFF. CDR3 sequence (DNA): TGTGCCAGCAGCCGGACTAGCGGGAGCTCCTACAATGAGCAGTTCTTC.

Worth noting for this clonotype: A much larger clone is a single base away; this may be a read error. The CDR3 reads CSSSQGVEQYF. The CDR3 DNA is TGTTCCAGCAGCCAAGGGGTCGAGCAGTACTTC. The rearrangement uses TRBV14 and TRBJ2-7; D perhaps matches TRBD1 (5 bases). The germline gives CDR1 SGHDN, CDR2 FVKESK. The CDR3 has 11 residues.

This clonotype was picked up a small number of times. The V gene is TRBV4-3, the J gene TRBJ2-1, with 9 bases that match TRBD2. V was clipped by 4 bases and J by 6 bases; unmatched bases: 13. The CDR3 is 17 residues long. The germline gives CDR1 LGHNA, CDR2 YSLEER. In DNA form, the CDR3 reads TGCGCCAGCAGCCGGGCAGCGGGAGGTCTCACCGGCAATGAGCAGTTCTTC. Protein sequence: CASSRAAGGLTGNEQFF.

This clonotype has a count of ten or more. The chain couples TRBV5-6 to TRBJ2-7; TRBD1 is a possible D gene (5 bases). Trimming removed 3 bases from V and 2 bases from J, with 9 bases in between. The V gene's germline CDR1 is SGHDT and CDR2 YYEEEE. The CDR3 contains 13 residues. The CDR3, as DNA: TGTGCCAGCAGCTCAACGACAGCCTACGAGCAGTACTTC. Its protein product is CASSSTTAYEQYF.

The chain combines TRBV28 with TRBJ2-7; D remains unclear. Trimming took 6 bases from V and 7 from J, leaving 13 bases between them. Germline CDR1 MDHEN, CDR2 SYDVKM. CDR3 length equals 12 residues. The CDR3 nucleotides are TGTGCCAGCAGCCGTGCTGAAGGGGAGCAGTACTTC. As protein: CASSRAEGEQYF. The full variable domain, its missing parts supplied by reference TRBV28 and TRBJ2-7, is DVKVTQSSRYLVKRTGEKVFLECVQDMDHENMFWYRQDPGLGLRLIYFSYDVKMKEKGDIPEGYSVSREKKERFSLILESASTNQTSMYLCASSRAEGEQYFGPGTRLTVT.

This clonotype was seen repeatedly, ten times or more. The gene calls are TRBV6-1 and TRBJ2-5; 7 nucleotides align to TRBD1. J was trimmed by 2 bases and V by 5 bases; bases with no gene match: 8. CDR1 is MNHNS, CDR2 SASEGT, per germline. This CDR3 is 15 amino acids long. The CDR3 here is CASSRSGTEQETQYF. CDR3 DNA sequence: TGTGCCAGCAGTCGTTCCGGGACAGAACAAGAGACCCAGTACTTC.

This clonotype was recorded a few times. The V call is TRBV6-1, the J call TRBJ1-2; tentatively, D is TRBD1 (6 bases). The CDR3 has 16 amino acids. Looked up from germline, CDR1 is MNHNS and CDR2 is SASEGT. Trimming pared 6 bases from V and 4 bases from J, leaving 21 bases between. This CDR3 is CASRESAGTGTYGYTF. CDR3 in DNA: TGTGCCAGCAGGGAATCGGCTGGAACAGGGACCTATGGCTACACCTTC.

The chain joins TRBV4-2 to TRBJ2-1, with D unresolved. CDR1 and CDR2 from the germline V gene are LGHNA and YNFKEQ. The CDR3 sequence is 17 residues long. V lost 0 bases and J lost 0, with 12 bases in between. The CDR3 sequence: CASSQDFAPSSYNEQFF. CDR3 nucleotide sequence: TGTGCCAGCAGCCAAGATTTCGCCCCCAGCTCCTACAATGAGCAGTTCTTC.

This sequence joins TRBV7-2 and TRBJ2-3, with 15 bases aligning to TRBD2. The J segment lost 5 bases and the V segment lost 5 bases, leaving 8 bases of the junction unmatched. The V gene's germline CDR1 is SGHTA and CDR2 FQGNSA. The length of the CDR3 is 17 residues. Here the CDR3 DNA reads TGTGCCAGCAGCGCCTGGACTAGCGGGAGGGCGGTAGATACGCAGTATTTT. It translates to CASSAWTSGRAVDTQYF.

This sequence joins TRBV7-8 and TRBJ2-5; TRBD1 agrees at 8 bases. Germline trimming cut 3 bases from V and 5 bases from J; bases unmatched to any gene: 5. Germline V CDR1 and CDR2: SGHVS, FQNEAQ. This CDR3 is built from 14 residues. The CDR3 DNA reads TGTGCCAGCAGCTTCCAGGGGGCCCTGGAGACCCAGTACTTC. Protein: CASSFQGALETQYF.

V usage is TRBV20-1 and J usage is TRBJ2-5; TRBD2 matches at 7 bases. J lost 4 bases, V lost 6 bases, and 14 bases had no gene match. This CDR3 comprises 15 residues. Germline V gives CDR1 DFQATT, CDR2 SNEGSKA (reference sequence). This CDR3 is CSAPMAGVGPETQYF. The CDR3 DNA is TGCAGTGCCCCGATGGCGGGGGTCGGGCCAGAGACCCAGTACTTC.

This clonotype was counted between two and nine times. The rearrangement joins TRBV28 to TRBJ2-3; maybe TRBD2 (7 bases). The CDR3 is made up of 13 amino acids. Germline CDR1 reads MDHEN; CDR2 reads SYDVKM. The germline V and J ends were trimmed by 3 bases and 5 bases, with 9 bases remaining between them. The CDR3 sequence is CASSFGGRDTQYF. CDR3 sequence (DNA): TGTGCCAGCAGTTTCGGGGGGCGAGATACGCAGTATTTT.

This rearrangement joins TRBV7-9 to TRBJ2-2, with D possibly called TRBD1 or TRBD2 (5 bases each). The CDR3 totals 13 residues. V lost 8 bases and J 4 bases, leaving 11 bases between the germline ends. CDR1 is SEHNR and CDR2 is FQNEAQ in the germline V gene (reference sequence). The CDR3 nucleotides are TGTGCCAGCGGGGCGGCGGGCACCGGGGAGCTGTTTTTT. Protein: CASGAAGTGELFF.